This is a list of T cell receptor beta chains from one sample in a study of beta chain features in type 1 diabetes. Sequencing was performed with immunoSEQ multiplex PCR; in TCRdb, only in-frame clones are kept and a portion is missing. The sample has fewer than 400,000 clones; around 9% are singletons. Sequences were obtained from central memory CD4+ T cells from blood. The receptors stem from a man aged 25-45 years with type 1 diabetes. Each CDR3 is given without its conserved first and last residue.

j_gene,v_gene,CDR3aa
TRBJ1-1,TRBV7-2,ASSLADRNTEAF
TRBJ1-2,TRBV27,ASSFLVGGNYGYT
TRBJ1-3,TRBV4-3,ASSQRGVDTIY
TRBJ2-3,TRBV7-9,ASSSGLAGNTDTQY
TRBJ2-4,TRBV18,ASSPPGVPSYIQY
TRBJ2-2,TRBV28,ASYGTAGELF
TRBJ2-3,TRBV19,ASSPNTDTQY
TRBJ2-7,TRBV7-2,ASSQDSTYEQY
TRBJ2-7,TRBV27,ASSLRGGRGAEQY
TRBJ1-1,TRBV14,ASSRGGGTEAF
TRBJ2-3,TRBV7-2,ASSLLAGGNTDTQY
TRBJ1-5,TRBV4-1,ASSQETEYSNQPQH
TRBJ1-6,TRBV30,AVPGGAGVNSPLH
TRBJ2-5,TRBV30,AWNRRVETQY
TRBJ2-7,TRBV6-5,ASTGTETYEQY
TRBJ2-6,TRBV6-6,ASSLSLSGANVLT
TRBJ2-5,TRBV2,ASTDNQETQY
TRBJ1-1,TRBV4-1,ASSQDWHLNTEAF
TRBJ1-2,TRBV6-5,ASSYGGTANYGYT
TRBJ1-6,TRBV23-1,ASSQSRHWYNSPLH
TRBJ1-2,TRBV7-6,ASSSQGMPFYGYT
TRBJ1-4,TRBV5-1,ASSLTGDGTTNEKLF
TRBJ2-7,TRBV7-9,ASSSDTTYEQY
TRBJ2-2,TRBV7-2,ASRWNTNTGELF
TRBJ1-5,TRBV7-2,ASSLGRGQPQH
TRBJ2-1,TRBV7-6,ASSLGVYEQF
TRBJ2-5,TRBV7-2,ASSHRVAGTQETQY
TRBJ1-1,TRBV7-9,ASSLQRDTEAF
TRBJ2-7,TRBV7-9,ASSYSGGTYEQY
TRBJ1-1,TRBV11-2,ASSLDRDTEAF
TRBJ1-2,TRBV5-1,ASSPAIANYGYT
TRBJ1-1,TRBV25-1,ASRMTGSNTEAF
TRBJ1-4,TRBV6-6,ASSLAGATNEKLF
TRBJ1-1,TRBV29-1,SVEGREGYTEAF
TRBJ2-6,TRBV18,ASSPPQVSTGANVLT
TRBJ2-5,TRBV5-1,ASSYGIQETQY
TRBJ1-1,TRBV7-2,ASSPLFDRAVAF
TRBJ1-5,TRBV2,ASNWAADQPQH
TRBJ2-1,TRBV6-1,AISATGQGAYNEQF
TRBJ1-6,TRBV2,ASTTQGLNNSPLH
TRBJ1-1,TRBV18,ASSPRVTNTEAF